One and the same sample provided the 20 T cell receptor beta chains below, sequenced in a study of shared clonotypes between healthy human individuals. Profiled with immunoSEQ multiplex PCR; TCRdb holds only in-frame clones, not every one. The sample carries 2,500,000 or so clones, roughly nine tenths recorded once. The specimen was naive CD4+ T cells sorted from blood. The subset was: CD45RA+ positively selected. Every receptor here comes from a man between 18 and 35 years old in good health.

The CDR3 loop reads CASSQTGITNEKLFF. The DNA for the CDR3 is TGTGCCAGCAGTCAGACAGGGATAACTAATGAAAAACTGTTTTTT. The chain recombines TRBV2 with TRBJ1-4; 7 bases are shared with TRBD1. This CDR3 comprises 15 residues. Germline V lookup: CDR1 SNHLY, CDR2 FYNNEI. With 5 bases clipped from V and 1 base from J, the junction kept 4 bases outside the gene matches. Full variable domain (rest looked up from reference TRBV2 and TRBJ1-4): EPEVTQTPSHQVTQMGQEVILRCVPISNHLYFYWYRQILGQKVEFLVSFYNNEISEKSEIFDDQFSVERPDGSNFTLKIRSTKLEDSAMYFCASSQTGITNEKLFFGSGTQLSVL.

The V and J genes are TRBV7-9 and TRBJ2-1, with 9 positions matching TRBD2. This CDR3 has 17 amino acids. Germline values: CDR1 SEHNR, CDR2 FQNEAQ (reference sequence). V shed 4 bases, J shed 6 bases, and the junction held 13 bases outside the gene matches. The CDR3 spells CASSSLPGLAGINEQFF. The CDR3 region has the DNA TGTGCCAGCAGCTCCCTCCCTGGGCTAGCGGGGATCAATGAGCAGTTCTTC.

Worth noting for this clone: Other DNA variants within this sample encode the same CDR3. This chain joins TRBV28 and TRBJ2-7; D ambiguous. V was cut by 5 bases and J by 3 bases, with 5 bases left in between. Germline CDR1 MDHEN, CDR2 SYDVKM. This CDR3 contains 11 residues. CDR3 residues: CASSLYYEQYF. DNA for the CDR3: TGTGCCAGCAGTCTATACTACGAGCAGTACTTC.

This CDR3 reads CASKGTYSYNEQFF. The CDR3 DNA is TGTGCCAGTAAGGGGACTTATTCCTACAATGAGCAGTTCTTC. The rearrangement links TRBV19 to TRBJ2-1; weak D call: TRBD2 (6 bases). This CDR3 has 14 residues. V lost 7 bases and J lost 1, with 11 bases in between. Germline V gene lookup returns CDR1 LNHDA and CDR2 SQIVND (reference sequence).

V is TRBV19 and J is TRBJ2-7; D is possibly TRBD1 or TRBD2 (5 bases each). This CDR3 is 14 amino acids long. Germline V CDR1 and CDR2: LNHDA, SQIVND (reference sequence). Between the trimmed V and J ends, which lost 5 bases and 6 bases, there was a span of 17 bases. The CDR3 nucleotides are TGTGCCAGTAGTTCCGTTTTGGGACCGGGCGAGCAGTACTTC. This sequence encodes CASSSVLGPGEQYF.

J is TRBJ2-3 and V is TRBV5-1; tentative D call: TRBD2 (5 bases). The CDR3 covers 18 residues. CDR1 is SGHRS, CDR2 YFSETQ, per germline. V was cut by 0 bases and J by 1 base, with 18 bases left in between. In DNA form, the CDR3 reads TGCGCCAGCAGCTTGGGATCGACTACAATACTAGGCACAGATACGCAGTATTTT. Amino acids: CASSLGSTTILGTDTQYF.

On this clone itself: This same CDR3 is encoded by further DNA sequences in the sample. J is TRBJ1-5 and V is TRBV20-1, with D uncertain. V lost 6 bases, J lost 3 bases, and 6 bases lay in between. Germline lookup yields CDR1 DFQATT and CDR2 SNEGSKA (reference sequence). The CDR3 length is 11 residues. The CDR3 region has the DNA TGCAGTGCGGGCCCCAATCAGCCCCAGCATTTT. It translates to CSAGPNQPQHF.

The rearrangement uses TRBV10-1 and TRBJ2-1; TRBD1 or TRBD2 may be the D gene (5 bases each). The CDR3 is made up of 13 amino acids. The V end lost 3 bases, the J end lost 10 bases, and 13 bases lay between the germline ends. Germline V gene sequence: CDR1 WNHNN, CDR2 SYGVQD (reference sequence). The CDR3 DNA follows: TGCGCCAGCAGTGACCCGGGACGGGAAGAGCAGTTCTTC. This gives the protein CASSDPGREEQFF.

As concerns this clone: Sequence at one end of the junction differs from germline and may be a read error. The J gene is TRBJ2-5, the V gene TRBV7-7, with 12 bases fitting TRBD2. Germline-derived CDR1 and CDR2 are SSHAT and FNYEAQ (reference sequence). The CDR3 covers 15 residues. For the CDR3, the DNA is TGTGCTAGCAGCCAGGGACTAGCGGGCCAAGAGACCCAGTACTTC. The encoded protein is CASSQGLAGQETQYF. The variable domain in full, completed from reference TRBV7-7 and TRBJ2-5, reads GAGVSQSPRYKVTKRGQDVTLRCDPISSHATLYWYQQALGQGPEFLTYFNYEAQPDKSGLPSDRFSAERPEGSISTLTIQRTEQRDSAMYRCASSQGLAGQETQYFGPGTRLLVL.

This CDR3 is CASSVAPGGGITDTQYF. CDR3 bases: TGTGCCAGCAGCGTAGCCCCTGGCGGGGGAATCACAGATACGCAGTATTTT. The chain couples TRBV9 to TRBJ2-3, with 7 bases that match TRBD2. Germline-derived CDR1 and CDR2 are SGDLS and YYNGEE. V trimming: 0 bases; J trimming: 2 bases; junction bases outside the gene matches: 9. The CDR3 runs to 17 residues. Supplemented by reference TRBV9 and TRBJ2-3, the full variable domain reads DSGVTQTPKHLITATGQRVTLRCSPRSGDLSVYWYQQSLDQGLQFLIQYYNGEERAKGNILERFSAQQFPDLHSELNLSSLELGDSALYFCASSVAPGGGITDTQYFGPGTRLTVL.

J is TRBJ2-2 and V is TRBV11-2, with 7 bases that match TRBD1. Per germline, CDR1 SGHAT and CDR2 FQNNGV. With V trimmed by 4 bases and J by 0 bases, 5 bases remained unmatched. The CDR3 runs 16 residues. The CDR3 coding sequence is TGTGCCAGCAGCTCGTACAGGGGAACGAACACCGGGGAGCTGTTTTTT. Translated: CASSSYRGTNTGELFF.

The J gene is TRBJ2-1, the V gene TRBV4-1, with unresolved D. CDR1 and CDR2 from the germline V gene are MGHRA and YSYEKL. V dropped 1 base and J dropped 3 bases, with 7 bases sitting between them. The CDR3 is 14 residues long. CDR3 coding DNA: TGCGCCAGCAGCCAAGTTCCCATCTACAATGAGCAGTTCTTC. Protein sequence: CASSQVPIYNEQFF.

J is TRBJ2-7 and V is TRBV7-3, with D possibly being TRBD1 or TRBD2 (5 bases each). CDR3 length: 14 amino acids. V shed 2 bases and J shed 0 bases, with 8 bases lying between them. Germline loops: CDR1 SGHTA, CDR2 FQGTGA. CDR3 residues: CASSLDGTSYEQYF. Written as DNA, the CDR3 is TGTGCCAGCAGCTTAGACGGGACCTCCTACGAGCAGTACTTC.

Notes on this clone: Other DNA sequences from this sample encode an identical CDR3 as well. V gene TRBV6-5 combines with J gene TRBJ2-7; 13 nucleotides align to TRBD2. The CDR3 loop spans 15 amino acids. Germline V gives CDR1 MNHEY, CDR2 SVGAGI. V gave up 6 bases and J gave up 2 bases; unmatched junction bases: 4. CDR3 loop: CASSLGLAGTYEQYF. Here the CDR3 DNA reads TGTGCCAGCAGCCTGGGACTAGCGGGAACCTACGAGCAGTACTTC.

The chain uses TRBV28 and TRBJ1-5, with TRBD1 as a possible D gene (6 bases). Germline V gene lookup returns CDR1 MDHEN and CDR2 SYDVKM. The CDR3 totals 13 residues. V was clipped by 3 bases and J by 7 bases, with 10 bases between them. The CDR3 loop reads CASSLAGAQPQHF. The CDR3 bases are TGTGCCAGCAGTTTGGCGGGGGCACAGCCCCAGCATTTT.

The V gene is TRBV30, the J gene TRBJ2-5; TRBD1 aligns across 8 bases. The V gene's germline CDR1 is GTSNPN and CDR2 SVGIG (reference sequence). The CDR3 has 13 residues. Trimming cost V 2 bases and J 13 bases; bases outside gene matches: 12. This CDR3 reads CAWSQAQGAQGYF. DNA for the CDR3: TGTGCCTGGAGTCAGGCCCAGGGGGCGCAGGGGTACTTC. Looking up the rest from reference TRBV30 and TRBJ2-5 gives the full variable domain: SQTIHQWPATLVQPVGSPLSLECTVEGTSNPNLYWYRQAAGRGLQLLFYSVGIGQISSEVPQNLSASRPQDRQFILSSKKLLLSDSGFYLCAWSQAQGAQGYFGPGTRLLVL.

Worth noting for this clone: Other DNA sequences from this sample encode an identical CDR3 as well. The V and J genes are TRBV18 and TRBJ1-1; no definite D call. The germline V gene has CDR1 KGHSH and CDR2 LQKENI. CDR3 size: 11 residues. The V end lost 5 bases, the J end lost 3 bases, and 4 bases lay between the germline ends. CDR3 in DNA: TGTGCCAGCTCATTGGACACTGAAGCTTTCTTT. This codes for CASSLDTEAFF. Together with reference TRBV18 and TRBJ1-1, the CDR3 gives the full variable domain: NAGVMQNPRHLVRRRGQEARLRCSPMKGHSHVYWYRQLPEEGLKFMVYLQKENIIDESGMPKERFSAEFPKEGPSILRIQQVVRGDSAAYFCASSLDTEAFFGQGTRLTVV.

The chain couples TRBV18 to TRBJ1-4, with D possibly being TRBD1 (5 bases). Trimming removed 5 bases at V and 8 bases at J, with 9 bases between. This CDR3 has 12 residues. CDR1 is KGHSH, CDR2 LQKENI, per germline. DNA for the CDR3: TGTGCCAGCTCAGATAACAGGGAAAAACTGTTTTTT. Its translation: CASSDNREKLFF.

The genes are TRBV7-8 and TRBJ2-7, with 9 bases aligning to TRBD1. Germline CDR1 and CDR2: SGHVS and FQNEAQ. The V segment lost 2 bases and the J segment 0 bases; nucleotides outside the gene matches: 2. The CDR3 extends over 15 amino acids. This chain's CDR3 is CASSLHRGPSYEQYF. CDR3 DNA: TGTGCCAGCAGCTTACACAGGGGGCCCTCCTACGAGCAGTACTTC.

The CDR3 DNA sequence: TGTGCCAGCAGCTTAACTCTGGAGCAGTACTTC. Its translation is CASSLTLEQYF. V is TRBV11-2 and J is TRBJ2-7; D remains unclear. The CDR3 is 11 residues long. The V end lost 2 bases, the J end lost 7 bases, and 6 bases lay between the germline ends. Germline CDR1 is SGHAT and CDR2 is FQNNGV.